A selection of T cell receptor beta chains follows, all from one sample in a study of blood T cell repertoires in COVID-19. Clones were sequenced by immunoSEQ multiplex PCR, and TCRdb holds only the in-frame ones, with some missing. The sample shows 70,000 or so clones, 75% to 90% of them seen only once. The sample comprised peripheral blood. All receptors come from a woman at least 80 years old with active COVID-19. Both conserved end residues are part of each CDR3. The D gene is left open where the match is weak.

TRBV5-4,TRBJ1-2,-,CASSLLRTYGYTF
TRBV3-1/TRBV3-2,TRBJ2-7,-,CASSQVASEQYF
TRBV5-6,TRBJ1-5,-,CASSFRSNQPQHF
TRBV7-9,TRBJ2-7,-,CASSSVPLSYEQYF
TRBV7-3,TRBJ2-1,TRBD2,CASSLGGLNNEQFF
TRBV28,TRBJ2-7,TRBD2,CASKLAGSLEQYF
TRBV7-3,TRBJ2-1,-,CASSRDSYNEQFF
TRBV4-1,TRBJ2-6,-,CASSQSRSSGANVLTF
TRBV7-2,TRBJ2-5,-,CASSLGSTNQETQYF
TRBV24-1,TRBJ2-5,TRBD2,CATSALDEASGQGETQYF
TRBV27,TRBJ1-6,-,CASSFSNSPLHF
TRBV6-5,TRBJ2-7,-,CASRRLPDSVYEQYF
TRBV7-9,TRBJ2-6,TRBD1,CASRPRGRGANVLTF
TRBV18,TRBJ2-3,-,CASSPRGRTSTDTQYF
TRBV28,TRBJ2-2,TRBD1,CASSRGYTGELFF
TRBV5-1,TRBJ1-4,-,CASALGSVPNEKLFF
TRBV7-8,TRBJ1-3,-,CASSQGVVGNTIYF
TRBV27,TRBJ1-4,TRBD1,CASSRTGGSEKLFF
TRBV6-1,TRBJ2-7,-,CASSEVPGNEQYF
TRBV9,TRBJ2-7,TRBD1,CASSVAGRGLAGDEQYF
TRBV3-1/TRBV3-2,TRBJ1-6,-,CASSQGRDSPLHF
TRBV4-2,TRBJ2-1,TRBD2,CASSQFVVGLAGEDEQFF
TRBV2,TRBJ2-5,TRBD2,CASRLTSGRAQETQYF
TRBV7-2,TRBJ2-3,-,CASSLNGVTDTQYF
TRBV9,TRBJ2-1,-,CASSVAPTTSSYNEQFF
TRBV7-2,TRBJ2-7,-,CASSQSRGAYEQYF
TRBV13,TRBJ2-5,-,CASSRMPERRETQYF
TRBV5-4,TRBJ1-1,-,CASSRPSGGRQAFF
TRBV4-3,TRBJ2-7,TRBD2,CASSPGRASGMYEQYF
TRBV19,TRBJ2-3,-,CASRVGSTDTQYF
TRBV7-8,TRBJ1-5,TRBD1,CASSSDRVSGQPQHF
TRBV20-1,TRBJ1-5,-,CSARVSQTQHF
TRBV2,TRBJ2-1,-,CASSRGRDPRYEQFF
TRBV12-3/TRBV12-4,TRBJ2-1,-,CASSLGVGGLFF
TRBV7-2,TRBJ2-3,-,CASSSNAASTDTQYF
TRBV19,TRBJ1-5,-,CASSQGSGAQPQHF
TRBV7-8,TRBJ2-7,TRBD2,CASSLASIAGEVNF
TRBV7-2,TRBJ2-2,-,CASSSHGTPGTGELFF
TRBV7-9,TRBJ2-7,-,CASSPGGLRIYKGDYEQYF
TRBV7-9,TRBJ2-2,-,CASSHHLWGGLVAGELFF
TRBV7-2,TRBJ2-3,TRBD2,CASSFRSSGGTDTQYF
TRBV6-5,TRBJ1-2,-,CATKTNDLYGYTF
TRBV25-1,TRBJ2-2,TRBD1,CASSPTGVNTGELFF
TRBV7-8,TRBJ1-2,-,CASSPDRTYGYTF
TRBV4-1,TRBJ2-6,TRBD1,CASRAGTGSGANVLTF
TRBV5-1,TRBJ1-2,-,CASSLWEGYGYTF
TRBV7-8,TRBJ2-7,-,CASSLVNRASYEQYF
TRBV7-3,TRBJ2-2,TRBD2,CASSIVGSGLGTGELFF
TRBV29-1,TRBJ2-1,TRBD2,CSVAASGTNEQFF
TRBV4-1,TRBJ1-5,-,CASSQVGRANNQPQHF
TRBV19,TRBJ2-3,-,CATSTGGADTQYF
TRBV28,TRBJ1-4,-,CASSFQLATNEKLFF
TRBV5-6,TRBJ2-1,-,CASSSLKPGEFF